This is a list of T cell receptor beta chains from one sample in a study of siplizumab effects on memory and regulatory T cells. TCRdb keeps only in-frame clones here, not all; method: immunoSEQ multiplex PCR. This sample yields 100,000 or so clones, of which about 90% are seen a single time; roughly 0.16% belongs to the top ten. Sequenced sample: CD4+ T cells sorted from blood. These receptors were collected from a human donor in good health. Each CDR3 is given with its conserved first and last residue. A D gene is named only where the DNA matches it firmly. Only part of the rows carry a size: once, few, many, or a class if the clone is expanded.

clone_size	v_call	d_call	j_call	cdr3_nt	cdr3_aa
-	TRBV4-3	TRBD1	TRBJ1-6	TGCGCCAGCAGCCAATTAGGGACAGGGGCCCCCCCCCTCCACTTT	CASSQLGTGAPPLHF
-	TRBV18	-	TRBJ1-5	TGTGCCAGCACCCAAGGGAGCAATCAGCCCCAGCATTTT	CASTQGSNQPQHF
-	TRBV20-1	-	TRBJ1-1	TGCAGTGCCACAGTTGGCACTGAAGCTTTCTTT	CSATVGTEAFF
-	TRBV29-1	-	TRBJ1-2	TGCAGCGTTGTCCTGGAGAATTATGGCTACACCTTC	CSVVLENYGYTF
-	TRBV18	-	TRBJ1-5	TGTGCCAGCTCATCCCGACAGCTTCAGCCCCAGCATTTT	CASSSRQLQPQHF
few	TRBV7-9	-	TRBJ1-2	TGTGCCAGCAGCTTAGATTCGAGGGGAGGCTACACCTTC	CASSLDSRGGYTF
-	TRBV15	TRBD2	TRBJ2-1	TGTGCCACCACCACGGGGGGGCGAAATGAGCAGTTCTTC	CATTTGGRNEQFF
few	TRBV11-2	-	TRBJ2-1	TGTGCCAGCAGCAAAACTAGCTTGGAGCAGTTCTTC	CASSKTSLEQFF
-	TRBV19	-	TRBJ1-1	TGTGCCAGTAGTATAACGGGGAAGGACGTGAAAGCTTTCTTT	CASSITGKDVKAFF
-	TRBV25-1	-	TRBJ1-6	TGTGCCAGCAGTCAGACAGATAATTCACCCCTCCACTTT	CASSQTDNSPLHF
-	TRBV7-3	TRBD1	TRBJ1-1	TGTGCCAGCAGCCCGACAGGGTTCGGCACTGAAGCTTTCTTT	CASSPTGFGTEAFF
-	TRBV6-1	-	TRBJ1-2	TGTGCCAGCAGCCTAGACAGGAATGGCTACACCTTC	CASSLDRNGYTF
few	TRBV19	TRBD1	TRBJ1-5	TGTGCCAGTAGTAAAGACAGGGGCGGAATCCAGCCCCAGCATTTT	CASSKDRGGIQPQHF
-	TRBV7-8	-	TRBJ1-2	TGTGCCAGCAGCTTAGCCGGTGACATTTATGGCTACACCTTC	CASSLAGDIYGYTF
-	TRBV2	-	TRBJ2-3	TGTGCCAGCACTCTCCCGGGACTTCCGAACCATTTT	CASTLPGLPNHF
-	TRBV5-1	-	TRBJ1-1	TGCGCCAGCAGCGTCAACAGGGAGGTGCACACTGAAGCTTTCTTT	CASSVNREVHTEAFF
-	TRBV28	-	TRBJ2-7	TGTGCCAGCAGTTTGCAGGTCGCCAATTACGAGCAGTACTTC	CASSLQVANYEQYF
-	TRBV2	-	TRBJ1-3	TGTGCCAGCAGTGGGGTGGGTGGAAACACCATATATTTT	CASSGVGGNTIYF
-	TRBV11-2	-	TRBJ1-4	TGTGCCAGCAGCTTATCGACAGCCTCTAATGAAAAACTGTTTTTT	CASSLSTASNEKLFF
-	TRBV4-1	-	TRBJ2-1	TGCGCCAGCAGCCAGCGGAACAATGAGCAGTTCTTC	CASSQRNNEQFF
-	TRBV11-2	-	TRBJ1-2	TGTGCCAGCAGCTTAGAGGGCTTTGGCTACACCTTC	CASSLEGFGYTF
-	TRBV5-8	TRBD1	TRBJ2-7	TGTGCCAGCAGCATTCTGGGACAGAACTACGAGCAGTACTTC	CASSILGQNYEQYF
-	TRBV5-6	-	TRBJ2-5	TGTGCCAGCAGCACGTCAGAGACCCAGTACTTC	CASSTSETQYF
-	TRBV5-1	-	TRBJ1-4	TGCGCCAGCGGGCACGAAGGCAGGGGAGAAAAACTGTTTTTT	CASGHEGRGEKLFF
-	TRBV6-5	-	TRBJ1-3	TGTGCCACCGAACGATCCCCTGGAAACACCATATATTTT	CATERSPGNTIYF
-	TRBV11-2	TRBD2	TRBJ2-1	TGTGCCAGCAGCTTACTCCTGACTAGCGGGGTACAGGATGAGCAGTTCTTC	CASSLLLTSGVQDEQFF
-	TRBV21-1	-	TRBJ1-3	TGTGCCAGCAGCGGGGGGGAGGAAAGCTCTGGAAACACCATATATTTT	CASSGGEESSGNTIYF
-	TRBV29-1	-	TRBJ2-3	TGCAGCGTTGCCCCCCAAGCCACAGATACGCAGTATTTT	CSVAPQATDTQYF
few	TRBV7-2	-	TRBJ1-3	TGTGCCAGCAGCTTACACACCCCCCGATCTGGAAACACCATATATTTT	CASSLHTPRSGNTIYF
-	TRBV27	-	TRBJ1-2	TGTGCCAGCAGTTTCCGAGGGACTTATGGCTACACCTTC	CASSFRGTYGYTF
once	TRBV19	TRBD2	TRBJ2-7	TGTGCCAGTAGCAGGTTAGCGGGGGGCTACGAGCAGTACTTC	CASSRLAGGYEQYF
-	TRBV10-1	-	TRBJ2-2	TGCGCCAGCAGTGAGATCCAATCTGGGGAGCTGTTTTTT	CASSEIQSGELFF
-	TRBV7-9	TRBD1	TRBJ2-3	TGTGCCAGCAGCCGCAGACAGGGGTCCACAGATACGCAGTATTTT	CASSRRQGSTDTQYF
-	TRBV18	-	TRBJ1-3	TGTGCCAGCTCCCTTGAGGGGACTGGAAACACCATATATTTT	CASSLEGTGNTIYF